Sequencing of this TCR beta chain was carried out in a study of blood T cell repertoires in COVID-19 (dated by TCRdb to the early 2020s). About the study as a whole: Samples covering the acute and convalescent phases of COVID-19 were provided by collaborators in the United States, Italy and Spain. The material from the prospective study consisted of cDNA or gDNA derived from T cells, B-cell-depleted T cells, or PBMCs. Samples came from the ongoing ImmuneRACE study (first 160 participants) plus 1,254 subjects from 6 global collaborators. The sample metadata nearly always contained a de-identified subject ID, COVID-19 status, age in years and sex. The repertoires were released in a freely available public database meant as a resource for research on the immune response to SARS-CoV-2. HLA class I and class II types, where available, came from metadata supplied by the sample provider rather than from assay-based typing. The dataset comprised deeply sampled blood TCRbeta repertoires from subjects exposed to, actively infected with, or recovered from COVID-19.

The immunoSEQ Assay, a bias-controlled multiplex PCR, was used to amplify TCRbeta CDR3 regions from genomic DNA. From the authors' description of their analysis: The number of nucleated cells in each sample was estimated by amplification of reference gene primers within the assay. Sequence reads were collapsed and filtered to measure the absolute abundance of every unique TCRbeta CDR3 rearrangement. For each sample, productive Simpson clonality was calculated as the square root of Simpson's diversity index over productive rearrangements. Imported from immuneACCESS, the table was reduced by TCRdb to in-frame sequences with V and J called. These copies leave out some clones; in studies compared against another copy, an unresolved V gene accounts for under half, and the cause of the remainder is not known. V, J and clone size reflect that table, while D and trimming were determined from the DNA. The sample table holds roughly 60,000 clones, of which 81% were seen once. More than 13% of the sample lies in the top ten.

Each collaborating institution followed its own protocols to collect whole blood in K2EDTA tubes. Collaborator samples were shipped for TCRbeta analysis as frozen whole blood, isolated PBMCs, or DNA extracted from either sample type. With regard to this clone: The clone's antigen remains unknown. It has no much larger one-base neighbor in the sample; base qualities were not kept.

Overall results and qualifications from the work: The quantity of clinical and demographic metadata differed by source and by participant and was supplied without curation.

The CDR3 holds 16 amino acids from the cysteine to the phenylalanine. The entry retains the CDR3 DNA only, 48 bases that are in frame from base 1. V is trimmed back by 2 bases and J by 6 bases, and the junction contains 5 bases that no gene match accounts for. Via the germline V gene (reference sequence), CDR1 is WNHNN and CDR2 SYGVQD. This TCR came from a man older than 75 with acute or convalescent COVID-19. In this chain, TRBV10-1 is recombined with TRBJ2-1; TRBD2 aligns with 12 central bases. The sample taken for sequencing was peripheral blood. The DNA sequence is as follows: TGCGCCAGCAGTGAGACTAGCGGGGGGAGAACCAATGAGCAGTTCTTC. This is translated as CASSETSGGRTNEQFF.